This T cell receptor (beta chain) was sequenced in a study of cytomegalovirus exposure and HLA in healthy donors. The protocol was immunoSEQ multiplex PCR, while the TCRdb copy is restricted to in-frame clones and leaves out a portion. The sample includes roughly 190,000 clones, about 89% seen only once; the top ten take approximately 7.7%. The sample consisted of PBMCs. The receptor's source is a man aged 25-40 years in good health and CMV-seropositive.

The CDR3 region is CASSYDDRTTDTQYF. The DNA for the CDR3 is TGTGCCAGCAGTTACGATGACCGTACCACAGATACGCAGTATTTT. The chain employs TRBV6-5 and TRBJ2-3, with D uncertain. Germline-derived CDR1 and CDR2 are MNHEY and SVGAGI. V was shortened by 2 bases and J by 2 bases, with 11 bases between the two germline ends. The CDR3 extends over 15 amino acids.